Below are 7 T cell receptor beta chains sequenced from a single sample in a study of response to subunit inactivated influenza vaccine. TCRdb ran MiXCR on the RT-PCR reads and lists one entry per CDR3 protein. The sample contains more than 200,000 distinct CDR3 sequences, 12% of which appear only once. The specimen comprised non-naive T cells sorted from PBMCs, sampled about 14 days before vaccination. The origin of the receptors is a man between 50 and 59 years old who received an inactivated influenza vaccine.

This clonotype has ten or more counts. The chain links TRBV28 to TRBJ2-1; 11 bases map to TRBD1. Germline V gene data show CDR1 as MDHEN and CDR2 as SYDVKM. CDR3 length: 15 residues. Trimming cost V 6 bases and J 8 bases; bases outside gene matches: 9. CDR3: CASSTGTGGSYEQFF. The CDR3 region has the DNA TGTGCCAGCAGCACCGGGACAGGGGGATCCTATGAGCAGTTCTTC.

In this sample, this clonotype turned up a few times. V and J are TRBV4-2 and TRBJ2-3, with 13 bases matching TRBD2. The germline V gene has CDR1 LGHNA and CDR2 YNFKEQ. This CDR3 has 22 amino acids. Unmatched junction bases numbered 20, after V lost 1 base and J lost 4 bases. The CDR3 loop is CASSQAFDRLAGGPVDPDTQYF. The CDR3 coding sequence is TGTGCCAGCAGCCAAGCCTTTGACCGACTAGCGGGGGGCCCAGTTGACCCAGATACGCAGTATTTT.

The V gene is TRBV4-3, the J gene TRBJ2-7; the D gene is possibly TRBD1 (6 bases). The germline CDR1 and CDR2 sequences are LGHNA and YSLEER. The V end lost 4 bases, the J end lost 4 bases, and 11 bases lay between the germline ends. The CDR3 consists of 13 residues. CDR3 in amino acids: CASSRTQGYEQYF. In DNA form, the CDR3 reads TGCGCCAGCAGCCGAACACAGGGTTACGAGCAGTACTTC.

V and J are TRBV15 and TRBJ2-5, with D uncertain. The CDR3 has 12 amino acids. Trimming left V 5 bases short and J 5 bases short, with 9 bases between. Germline V gene lookup returns CDR1 LNHNV and CDR2 YYDKDF (reference sequence). Here the CDR3 reads CATSRAAETQYF. The CDR3, as DNA: TGTGCCACCAGCCGCGCGGCTGAGACCCAGTACTTC.

The chain employs TRBV5-1 and TRBJ2-7, with 10 bases aligning to TRBD1. Germline-derived CDR1 and CDR2 are SGHRS and YFSETQ. V shed 4 bases and J 2 bases; nucleotides not matched to a gene: 3. The CDR3 runs to 14 residues. CDR3 DNA sequence: TGCGCCAGCAGCAGGACAGGGGGGGCCTACGAGCAGTACTTC. It translates to CASSRTGGAYEQYF.

This clonotype was recorded many times. The chain has TRBV29-1 and TRBJ1-1; tentatively, D is TRBD1 (5 bases). The CDR3 extends over 14 amino acids. Trimming pared 4 bases from V and 0 bases from J, leaving 12 bases between. Germline loops: CDR1 SQVTM, CDR2 ANQGSEA. DNA for the CDR3: TGCAGCGTTGGCGCGGGGGGTTTGAACACTGAAGCTTTCTTT. Its translation: CSVGAGGLNTEAFF.

This clonotype came up a few times. This chain links TRBV11-3 with TRBJ2-5, with D possibly TRBD1 on 5 matching bases. The CDR3 length is 12 residues. Looked up from germline, CDR1 is SGHNT and CDR2 is YENEEA. Between the trimmed V and J ends, which lost 2 bases and 9 bases, there was a span of 10 bases. The CDR3 sequence is CASSLLGVAQYF. The CDR3 nucleotides are TGTGCCAGCAGCTTATTAGGGGTGGCCCAGTACTTC.